This T cell receptor (beta chain) derives from a study of T cell repertoires in cytomegalovirus infection. Study as a whole: Well-studied HLA-B-restricted epitopes and recently identified HLA-C-restricted epitopes of CMV were both used in the study. Indications of both CMV infection and matching HLA type were provided by public TCR beta signatures.

Study-wide results and caveats: Within the response measured ex vivo, HLA-C-restricted CMV-specific TCR beta clonotypes were dominant. Accumulated public TCR beta family frequency recognized individuals carrying CMV together with the relevant HLA.

About this clonotype: Its cognate antigen is unknown.

Germline values: CDR1 GTSNPN, CDR2 SVGIG (reference sequence). V dropped 3 bases and J dropped 6 bases, with 7 bases sitting between them. The CDR3 sequence is 11 residues long. From the reads, TCRdb called clonotypes with MiXCR, one entry per CDR3 protein. Altogether around 58,000 distinct CDR3 sequences are present, around 20% being singletons, with the ten largest covering 65% to 85%. This chain links TRBV30 with TRBJ2-3; D gene uncertain. The material was CD8+ T cells from cultured PBMCs, obtained from culture after CMV antigen stimulation. This sequence originates from a human donor in good health (CMV status not recorded). Some clones in this sample may be carry-over from other donors' samples. The CDR3 sequence is CAWSGWDTQYF. The DNA for the CDR3 is TGTGCCTGGAGCGGATGGGATACGCAGTATTTT.